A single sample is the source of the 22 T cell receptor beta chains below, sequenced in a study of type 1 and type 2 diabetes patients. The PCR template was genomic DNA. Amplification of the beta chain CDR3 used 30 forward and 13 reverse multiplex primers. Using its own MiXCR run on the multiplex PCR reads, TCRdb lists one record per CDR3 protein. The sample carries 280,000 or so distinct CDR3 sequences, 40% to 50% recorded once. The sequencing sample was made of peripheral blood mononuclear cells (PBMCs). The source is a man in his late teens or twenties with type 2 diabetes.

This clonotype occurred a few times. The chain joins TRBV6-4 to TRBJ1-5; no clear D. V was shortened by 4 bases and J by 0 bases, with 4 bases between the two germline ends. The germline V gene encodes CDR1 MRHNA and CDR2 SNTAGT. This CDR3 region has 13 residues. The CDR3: CASSADSNQPQHF. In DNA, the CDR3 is TGTGCCAGCAGTGCCGATAGCAATCAGCCCCAGCATTTT.

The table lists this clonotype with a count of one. Here the CDR3 reads CATSRDAGGYEQYF. DNA for the CDR3: TGTGCCACCAGCAGAGATGCAGGGGGCTACGAGCAGTACTTC. V usage is TRBV15 and J usage is TRBJ2-7; 7 positions match TRBD1. With 0 bases clipped from V and 3 bases from J, the junction kept 2 bases outside the gene matches. Germline loops: CDR1 LNHNV, CDR2 YYDKDF (reference sequence). The CDR3 consists of 14 residues.

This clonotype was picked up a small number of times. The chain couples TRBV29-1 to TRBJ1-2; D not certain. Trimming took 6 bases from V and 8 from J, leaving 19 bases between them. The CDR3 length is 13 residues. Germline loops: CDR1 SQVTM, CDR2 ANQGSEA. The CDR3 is CSVSWRAKSGYTF. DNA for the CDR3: TGCAGCGTAAGTTGGAGGGCCAAAAGCGGCTACACCTTC.

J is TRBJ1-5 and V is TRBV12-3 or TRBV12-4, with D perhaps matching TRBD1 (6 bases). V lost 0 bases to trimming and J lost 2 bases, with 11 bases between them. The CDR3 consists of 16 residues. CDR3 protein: CASSLAQGEGNQPQHF. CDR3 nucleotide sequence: TGTGCCAGCAGTTTAGCACAGGGAGAAGGCAATCAGCCCCAGCATTTT.

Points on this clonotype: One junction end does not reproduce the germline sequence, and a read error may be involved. CDR3 protein: CASSLGVAGGETQYF. The CDR3 DNA follows: TGCGCCAGCAGCTTAGGGGTAGCGGGTGGCGAGACCCAGTACTTC. This chain joins TRBV11-2 and TRBJ2-5; TRBD2 aligns across 7 bases. In germline, CDR1 is SGHAT, CDR2 FQNNGV. The CDR3 sequence is 15 residues long. The whole variable domain, filled in from reference TRBV11-2 and TRBJ2-5, reads EAGVAQSPRYKIIEKRQSVAFWCNPISGHATLYWYQQILGQGPKLLIQFQNNGVVDDSQLPKDRFSAERLKGVDSTLKIQPAKLEDSAVYLCASSLGVAGGETQYFGPGTRLLVL.

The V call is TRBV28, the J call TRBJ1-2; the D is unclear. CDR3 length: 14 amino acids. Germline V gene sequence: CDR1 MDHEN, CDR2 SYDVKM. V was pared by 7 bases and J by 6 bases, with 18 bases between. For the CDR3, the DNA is TGTGCCAGCAATCATCTAGTCGGACGAAATGGCTACACCTTC. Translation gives CASNHLVGRNGYTF.

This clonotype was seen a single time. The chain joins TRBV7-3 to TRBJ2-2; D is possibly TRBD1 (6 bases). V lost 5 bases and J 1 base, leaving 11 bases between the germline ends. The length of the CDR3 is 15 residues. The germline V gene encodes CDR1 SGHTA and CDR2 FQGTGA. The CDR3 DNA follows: TGTGCCAGCAGCCAGACAGGCTTGAACACCGGGGAGCTGTTTTTT. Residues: CASSQTGLNTGELFF.

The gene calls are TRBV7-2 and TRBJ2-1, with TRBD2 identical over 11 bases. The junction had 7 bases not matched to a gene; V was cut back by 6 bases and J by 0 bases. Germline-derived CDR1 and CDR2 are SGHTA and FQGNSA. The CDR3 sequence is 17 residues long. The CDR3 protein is CASSLSTSGSSYNEQFF. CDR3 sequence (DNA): TGTGCCAGCAGTTTAAGTACTAGCGGGAGCTCCTACAATGAGCAGTTCTTC.

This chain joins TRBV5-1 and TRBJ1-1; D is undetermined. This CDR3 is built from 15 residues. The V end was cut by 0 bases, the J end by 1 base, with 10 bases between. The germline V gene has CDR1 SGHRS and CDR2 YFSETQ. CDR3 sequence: CASSLDSRRNTEAFF. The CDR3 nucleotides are TGCGCCAGCAGCTTGGACAGCCGCCGGAACACTGAAGCTTTCTTT.

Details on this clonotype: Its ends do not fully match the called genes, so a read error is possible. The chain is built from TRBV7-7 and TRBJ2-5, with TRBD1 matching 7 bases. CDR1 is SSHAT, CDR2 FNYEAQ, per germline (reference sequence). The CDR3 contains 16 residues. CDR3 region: CASSLGSTGVRETQYF. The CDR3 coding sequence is TGTGCTAGCAGCTTGGGATCCACAGGGGTGCGGGAGACCCAGTACTTC.

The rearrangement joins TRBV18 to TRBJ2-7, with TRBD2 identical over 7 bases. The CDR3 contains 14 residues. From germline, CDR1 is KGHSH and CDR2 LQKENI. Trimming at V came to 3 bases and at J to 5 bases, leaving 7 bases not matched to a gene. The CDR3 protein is CASSPIAGRDEQYF. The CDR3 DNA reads TGTGCCAGCTCACCCATCGCAGGGAGGGACGAGCAGTACTTC.

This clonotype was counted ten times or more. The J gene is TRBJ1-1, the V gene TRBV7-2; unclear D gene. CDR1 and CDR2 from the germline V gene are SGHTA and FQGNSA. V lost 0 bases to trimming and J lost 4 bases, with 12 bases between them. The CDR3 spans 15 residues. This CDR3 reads CASSLAKGAITEAFF. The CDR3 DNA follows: TGTGCCAGCAGCTTAGCGAAGGGTGCGATCACTGAAGCTTTCTTT. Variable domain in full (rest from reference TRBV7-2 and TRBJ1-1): GAGVSQSPSNKVTEKGKDVELRCDPISGHTALYWYRQSLGQGLEFLIYFQGNSAPDKSGLPSDRFSAERTGGSVSTLTIQRTQQEDSAVYLCASSLAKGAITEAFFGQGTRLTVV.

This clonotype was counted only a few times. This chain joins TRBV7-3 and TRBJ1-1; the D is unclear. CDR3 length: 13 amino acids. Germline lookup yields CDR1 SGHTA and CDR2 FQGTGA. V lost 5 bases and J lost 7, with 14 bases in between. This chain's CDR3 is CASSASAGLEAFF. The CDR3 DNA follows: TGTGCCAGCAGCGCCAGCGCAGGACTTGAAGCTTTCTTT.

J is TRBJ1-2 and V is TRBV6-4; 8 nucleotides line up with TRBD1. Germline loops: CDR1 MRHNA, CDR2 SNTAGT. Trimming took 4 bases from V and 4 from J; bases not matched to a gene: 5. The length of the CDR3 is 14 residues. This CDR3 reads CASSASGTGYGYTF. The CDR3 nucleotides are TGTGCCAGCAGTGCCTCCGGGACAGGCTATGGCTACACCTTC.

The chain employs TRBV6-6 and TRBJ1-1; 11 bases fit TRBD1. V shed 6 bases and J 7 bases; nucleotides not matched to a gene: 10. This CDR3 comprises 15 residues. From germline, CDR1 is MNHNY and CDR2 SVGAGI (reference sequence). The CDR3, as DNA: TGTGCCAGCAGCAATTCCGGGACAGGGGGGTATGAAGCTTTCTTT. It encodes CASSNSGTGGYEAFF.

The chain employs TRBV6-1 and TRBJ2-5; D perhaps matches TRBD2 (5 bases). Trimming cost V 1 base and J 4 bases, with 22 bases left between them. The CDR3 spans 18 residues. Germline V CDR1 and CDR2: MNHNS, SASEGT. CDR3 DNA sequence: TGTGCCAGCAGTGAAGTCCTCTCTAGCCGCACAAACCGAGAGACCCAGTACTTC. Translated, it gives CASSEVLSSRTNRETQYF.

The chain's CDR3 is CASSRPGTGEETQYF. CDR3 coding DNA: TGTGCCAGCAGCCGGCCCGGGACAGGTGAAGAGACCCAGTACTTC. V usage is TRBV7-3 and J usage is TRBJ2-5, with 8 nucleotides matching TRBD1. The CDR3 length is 15 residues. Germline V gene data show CDR1 as SGHTA and CDR2 as FQGTGA. V was clipped by 5 bases and J by 3 bases; unmatched bases: 8. The variable domain in full, completed from reference TRBV7-3 and TRBJ2-5, reads GAGVSQTPSNKVTEKGKYVELRCDPISGHTALYWYRQSLGQGPEFLIYFQGTGAADDSGLPNDRFFAVRPEGSVSTLKIQRTERGDSAVYLCASSRPGTGEETQYFGPGTRLLVL.

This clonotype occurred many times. The CDR3 is CASSLAGQGSVEQYF. CDR3 nucleotides: TGTGCCAGCAGCTTAGCGGGACAGGGTTCTGTTGAGCAGTACTTC. This chain joins TRBV7-2 and TRBJ2-7; 9 bases align to TRBD1. The germline gives CDR1 SGHTA, CDR2 FQGNSA. Germline trimming cut 0 bases from V and 7 bases from J; bases unmatched to any gene: 7. The CDR3 consists of 15 residues.

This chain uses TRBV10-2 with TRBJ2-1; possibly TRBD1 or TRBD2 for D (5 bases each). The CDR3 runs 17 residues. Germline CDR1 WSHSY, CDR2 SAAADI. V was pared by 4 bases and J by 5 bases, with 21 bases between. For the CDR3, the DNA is TGCGCCAGCAGTGGGCGCTTCCGGGACCGGGGAGACAATGAGCAGTTCTTC. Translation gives CASSGRFRDRGDNEQFF.

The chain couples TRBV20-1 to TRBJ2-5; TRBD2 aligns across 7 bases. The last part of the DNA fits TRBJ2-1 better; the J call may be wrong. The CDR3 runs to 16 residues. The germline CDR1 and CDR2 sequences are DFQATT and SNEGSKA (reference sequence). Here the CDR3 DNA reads TGCAGTGCTAGAGGGTTCTCCGGGGGGATCGCCAATGAGCAGTTCTTC. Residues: CSARGFSGGIANEQFF.

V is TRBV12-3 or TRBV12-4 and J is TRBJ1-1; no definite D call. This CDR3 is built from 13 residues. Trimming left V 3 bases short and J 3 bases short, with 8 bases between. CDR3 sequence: CASSLLRDTEAFF. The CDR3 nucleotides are TGTGCCAGCAGTTTGCTCCGAGACACTGAAGCTTTCTTT.

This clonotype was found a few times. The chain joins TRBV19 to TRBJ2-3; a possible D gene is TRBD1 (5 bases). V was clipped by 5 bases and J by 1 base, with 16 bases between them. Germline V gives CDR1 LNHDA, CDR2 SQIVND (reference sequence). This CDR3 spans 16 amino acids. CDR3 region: CASSPRTPQGTDTQYF. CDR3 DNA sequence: TGTGCCAGTAGTCCTCGGACACCCCAGGGCACAGATACGCAGTATTTT.